This T cell receptor (beta chain) was identified during a study of shared clonotypes between healthy human individuals. General study findings and limits: The sampled material consisted only of blood, and tissue repertoires are likely to differ.

This table comes from immunoSEQ multiplex PCR, and its TCRdb copy is limited to in-frame clones, with some not included. The sample has approximately 1.4 million clones; 95% to 99% are singletons. On this clone: Its antigen is unknown. Other DNA sequences within the sample encode an identical CDR3.

V lost 3 bases, J lost 3 bases, and 0 bases lay in between. CDR3 size: 10 residues. CDR1 and CDR2 from the germline V gene are DFQATT and SNEGSKA (reference sequence). The chain employs TRBV20-1 and TRBJ1-5; D is unclear. This TCR derives from a man aged 30 to 39 in good health. Sequencing was done on a sample of naive CD4+ T cells sorted from blood. Subset meaning: CD45RA+ positively selected. The CDR3 sequence is CSASNQPQHF. In nucleotides, the CDR3 is TGCAGTGCTAGCAATCAGCCCCAGCATTTT.